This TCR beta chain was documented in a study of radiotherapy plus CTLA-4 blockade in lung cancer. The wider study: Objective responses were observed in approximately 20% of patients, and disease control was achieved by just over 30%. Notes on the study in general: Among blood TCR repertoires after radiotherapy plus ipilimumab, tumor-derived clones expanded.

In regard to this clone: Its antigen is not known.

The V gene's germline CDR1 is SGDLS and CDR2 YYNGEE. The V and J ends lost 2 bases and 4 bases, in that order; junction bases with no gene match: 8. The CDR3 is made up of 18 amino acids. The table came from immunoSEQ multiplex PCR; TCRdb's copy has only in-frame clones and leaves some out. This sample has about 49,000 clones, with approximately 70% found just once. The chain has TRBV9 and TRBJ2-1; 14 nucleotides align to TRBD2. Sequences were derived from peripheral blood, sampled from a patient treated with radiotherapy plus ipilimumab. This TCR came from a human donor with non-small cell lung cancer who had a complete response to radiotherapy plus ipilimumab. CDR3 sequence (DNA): TGTGCCAGCAGCGTGGGGACTAGCGGGAGAAGGAGGTACAATGAGCAGTTCTTC. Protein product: CASSVGTSGRRRYNEQFF.